This TCR beta chain was captured in a study of beta chain features in type 1 diabetes. Each of the CD4+ naive, central memory, regulatory and stem cell-like memory populations was sorted via CD45RO/CCR7/CD25/CD127/CD95/CD27. With 9 bases removed from V and 6 bases from J, the gap between germline ends came to 12 bases. CDR1 and CDR2 (germline): SEHNR, FQNEAQ (reference sequence). The CDR3 length is 11 residues. What was sequenced were expressed TCRB transcripts, since all of the isolated RNA had been reverse transcribed. The protocol was immunoSEQ multiplex PCR, while the TCRdb copy is restricted to in-frame clones and leaves out a portion. The data contain about 350,000 clones, around 19% of them seen just once; the ten biggest clones take up under 0.05%. Study findings and constraints: High-TCR-expressing cells could be over-represented by cDNA sequencing. Short templates might get an advantage during PCR, and this would be equal in patients and controls.

This clone appeared a few times. Its antigen remains unknown. Source material: naive CD4+ T cells from blood. The chain has TRBV7-9 and TRBJ2-7; D unclear. The source is a woman between 18 and 30 years old in good health. The CDR3 region is CASIKRPEQYF. The CDR3 nucleotides are TGTGCCAGTATAAAGCGACCCGAGCAGTACTTC.